The T cell receptor (beta chain) described here comes from a study of shared clonotypes between healthy human individuals. Study-wide results and limits: The sole specimen, blood, was sampled, and tissue repertoires likely differ. Memory subsets generally showed lower estimated richness than naive subsets. Incompleteness in sorted-subset sequencing, despite large depth, was shown by rarefaction.

A remark on this clone: The target antigen is unknown.

Terminally differentiated effector memory CD45RA+ cells were excluded from the naive CD8 cells, which were CD45RO-negative and positively selected for CCR7. Trimming took off 6 bases at V and 1 base at J, with 10 bases between the two ends. The germline gives CDR1 WSHSY, CDR2 SAAADI. The CDR3 is made up of 13 amino acids. Method: immunoSEQ multiplex PCR; TCRdb's copy keeps in-frame clones and lacks some. The sample lists 550,000 to 650,000 clones, about 95% seen once, with 0.11% in the top ten. This chain joins TRBV10-2 and TRBJ2-7, with unresolved D. The sequence came from a woman in her 30s in good health. Material: naive CD8+ T cells sorted from blood. CDR3 in DNA: TGCGCCAGCAGCCCACAGCTTTCCTACGAGCAGTACTTC. As protein: CASSPQLSYEQYF.